This entry lists 18 T cell receptor beta chains sequenced from one sample in a study of OX40 agonist ivuxolimab in advanced cancers. Library method: the immunoSEQ multiplex PCR assay. Entries here come from immuneACCESS through TCRdb and include only in-frame sequences with V and J called. Some clones fail to appear in such tables; in the studies checked, an unresolved V gene covers under half of the shortfall, and the cause of the remainder is unknown. This sample holds about 76,000 clones; around 82% were observed only once. The ten most abundant clones make up roughly 7% of the sample. The sequences come from CD4+ or CD8+ T cells sorted from blood, collected in a trial of the OX40 agonist ivuxolimab. The receptors were sampled from an adult with an advanced solid tumor such as melanoma, head and neck, liver or kidney cancer.

The chain is built from TRBV7-9 and TRBJ1-2; D call uncertain. V was pared by 5 bases and J by 7 bases, with 20 bases between. Germline V CDR1 and CDR2: SEHNR, FQNEAQ (reference sequence). CDR3 size: 15 residues. CDR3 DNA sequence: TGTGCCAGCAGCAAGTCCTCGGGCCTCGCGGGTGGCTACACCTTC. The encoded protein is CASSKSSGLAGGYTF. Based on the CDR3 plus reference TRBV7-9 and TRBJ1-2, the full variable domain is DTGVSQNPRHKITKRGQNVTFRCDPISEHNRLYWYRQTLGQGPEFLTYFQNEAQLEKSRLLSDRFSAERPKGSFSTLEIQRTEQGDSAMYLCASSKSSGLAGGYTFGSGTRLTVV.

The chain uses TRBV19 and TRBJ1-5; D unclear. The CDR3 has 17 amino acids. Trimming took off 6 bases at V and 0 bases at J, with 18 bases between the two ends. Germline CDR1 LNHDA, CDR2 SQIVND (reference sequence). The CDR3 reads CASRPGRFGISNQPQHF. The CDR3 nucleotides are TGTGCCAGTAGACCGGGCCGCTTCGGGATTAGCAATCAGCCCCAGCATTTT.

The V call is TRBV18, the J call TRBJ2-5; TRBD2 agrees at 10 bases. With 3 bases clipped from V and 5 bases from J, the junction kept 9 bases outside the gene matches. Germline CDR1 is KGHSH and CDR2 is LQKENI. CDR3 length: 16 residues. The CDR3 sequence: CASSPSLAGLGETQYF. The CDR3 nucleotides read TGTGCCAGCTCACCTTCACTAGCGGGGCTCGGGGAGACCCAGTACTTC.

The rearrangement joins TRBV7-2 to TRBJ2-5, with 7 bases fitting TRBD1. Germline trimming cut 3 bases from V and 8 bases from J; bases unmatched to any gene: 3. Germline CDR1 SGHTA, CDR2 FQGNSA. The CDR3 length is 12 residues. The CDR3 sequence: CASSFGQATQYF. The CDR3 DNA is TGTGCCAGCAGCTTTGGACAGGCCACCCAGTACTTC.

J is TRBJ1-5 and V is TRBV7-2; D unresolved. The germline V gene encodes CDR1 SGHTA and CDR2 FQGNSA. Trimming stripped 1 base from V and 5 bases from J, with 12 bases between. This CDR3 contains 15 residues. Here the CDR3 reads CASSLGFGGYQPQHF. CDR3 nucleotide sequence: TGTGCCAGCAGCTTAGGATTCGGCGGATATCAGCCCCAGCATTTT.

Worth noting for this clone: The junction and the germline gene differ at one end; a read error may be behind it. The rearrangement links TRBV9 to TRBJ2-2; D is undetermined. The CDR3 has 14 amino acids. CDR1 SGDLS and CDR2 YYNGEE come from the germline V gene. CDR3: CANSVSGNTGELFF. CDR3 DNA: TGTGCCAACAGCGTGTCAGGGAACACCGGGGAGCTGTTTTTT.

CDR3 sequence reads: CASSLSIRVWPQHF. CDR3 DNA: TGTGCCAGCAGTTTATCGATCAGGGTTTGGCCCCAGCATTTT. The V and J genes are TRBV27 and TRBJ1-5, with D tentatively TRBD1 (5 bases). The germline CDR1 and CDR2 sequences are MNHEY and SMNVEV (reference sequence). The CDR3 runs to 14 residues. V was clipped by 0 bases and J by 9 bases, with 12 bases between them.

J is TRBJ2-7 and V is TRBV19; no clear D gene. Deletions cut 3 bases from V and 2 bases from J, with 11 bases between. Germline CDR1 is LNHDA and CDR2 is SQIVND (reference sequence). The CDR3 extends over 14 amino acids. CDR3: CASSIHETTYEQYF. CDR3 nucleotide sequence: TGTGCCAGTAGTATCCACGAGACCACCTACGAGCAGTACTTC.

Only a few counts were recorded for this clone. The chain links TRBV18 to TRBJ1-5; unclear D gene. This CDR3 has 15 amino acids. V was pared by 2 bases and J by 3 bases, with 11 bases between. From germline, CDR1 is KGHSH and CDR2 LQKENI. The chain's CDR3 is CASSPGGGFNQPQHF. The CDR3 DNA sequence: TGTGCCAGCTCACCAGGAGGAGGCTTCAATCAGCCCCAGCATTTT.

The J gene is TRBJ2-7, the V gene TRBV27; either TRBD1 or TRBD2 may supply D (5 bases each). Germline CDR1 MNHEY, CDR2 SMNVEV (reference sequence). Trimming removed 3 bases at V and 5 bases at J, with 11 bases between. The CDR3 loop spans 13 amino acids. CDR3 region: CASSLFRGHEQYF. The CDR3 nucleotides are TGTGCCAGCAGTTTGTTTAGGGGACACGAGCAGTACTTC.

To note about this clone: The sample carries other DNA sequences with the same CDR3. The chain combines TRBV9 with TRBJ1-4; 9 nucleotides line up with TRBD1. The V segment lost 0 bases and the J segment 11 bases; nucleotides outside the gene matches: 5. The CDR3 spans 14 residues. Looked up from germline, CDR1 is SGDLS and CDR2 is YYNGEE. In DNA, the CDR3 is TGTGCCAGCAGCGTAGGACAGGGGGTGGGGAAACTGTTTTTT. It codes for CASSVGQGVGKLFF. Using reference TRBV9 and TRBJ1-4 for the parts outside the CDR3, the full variable domain is DSGVTQTPKHLITATGQRVTLRCSPRSGDLSVYWYQQSLDQGLQFLIQYYNGEERAKGNILERFSAQQFPDLHSELNLSSLELGDSALYFCASSVGQGVGKLFFGSGTQLSVL.

This chain joins TRBV14 and TRBJ2-1; 13 bases match TRBD2. Germline-derived CDR1 and CDR2 are SGHDN and FVKESK. After removal of 4 bases from V and 2 bases from J, the junction contained 8 bases not matched to a gene. This CDR3 has 18 residues. The CDR3 bases are TGTGCCAGCAGCCGTTCGACTAGCGGGGGGTATACCTACAATGAGCAGTTCTTC. Its protein is CASSRSTSGGYTYNEQFF. Using reference TRBV14 and TRBJ2-1 for the parts outside the CDR3, the full variable domain is EAGVTQFPSHSVIEKGQTVTLRCDPISGHDNLYWYRRVMGKEIKFLLHFVKESKQDESGMPNNRFLAERTGGTYSTLKVQPAELEDSGVYFCASSRSTSGGYTYNEQFFGPGTRLTVL.

The chain employs TRBV18 and TRBJ1-4; tentative D call: TRBD1 (5 bases). With 3 bases removed from V and 14 bases from J, the gap between germline ends came to 13 bases. Per germline, CDR1 KGHSH and CDR2 LQKENI. This CDR3 has 12 amino acids. CDR3 sequence reads: CASSPHSDTLFF. The CDR3 coding sequence is TGTGCCAGCTCACCGCATTCGGACACTCTGTTTTTT.

The chain combines TRBV7-9 with TRBJ2-7; D tentatively reads TRBD1 or TRBD2 (5 bases each). CDR3 length: 14 residues. Trimming pared 3 bases from V and 3 bases from J, leaving 12 bases between. Germline loops: CDR1 SEHNR, CDR2 FQNEAQ (reference sequence). CDR3 protein: CASSLAGGRYEQYF. The DNA of the CDR3 is TGTGCCAGCAGCTTGGCTGGGGGACGCTACGAGCAGTACTTC.

The chain recombines TRBV5-1 with TRBJ2-1; D is uncertain. Trimming left V 0 bases short and J 4 bases short, with 14 bases between. CDR3 length: 16 amino acids. Looked up from germline, CDR1 is SGHRS and CDR2 is YFSETQ. CDR3 DNA: TGCGCCAGCAGCTTGGAATTCGGTACTACGTACAATGAGCAGTTCTTC. It translates to CASSLEFGTTYNEQFF.

The chain recombines TRBV11-2 with TRBJ2-3; D not resolved. V was clipped by 5 bases and J by 2 bases, with 11 bases between them. The CDR3 runs to 14 residues. CDR1 and CDR2 (germline): SGHAT, FQNNGV. The CDR3 is CASSPTIFTDTQYF. CDR3 coding DNA: TGTGCCAGCAGCCCCACTATTTTCACAGATACGCAGTATTTT.

The chain combines TRBV30 with TRBJ1-2, with D hard to call. Germline V gene data show CDR1 as GTSNPN and CDR2 as SVGIG (reference sequence). The V end lost 4 bases, the J end lost 2 bases, and 8 bases lay between the germline ends. CDR3 length: 12 amino acids. The CDR3 sequence is CAWTGQNYGYTF. The CDR3 bases are TGTGCCTGGACCGGGCAGAACTATGGCTACACCTTC.

The chain joins TRBV5-1 to TRBJ2-3; D is perhaps TRBD2 (7 bases). CDR1 and CDR2 from the germline V gene are SGHRS and YFSETQ. Trimming shortened V by 0 bases and J by 4 bases, and 15 bases separated the two germline ends. The CDR3 spans 16 residues. CDR3 in amino acids: CASSLVAGAPADTQYF. The DNA of the CDR3 is TGCGCCAGCAGCTTGGTCGCGGGGGCCCCCGCAGATACGCAGTATTTT.